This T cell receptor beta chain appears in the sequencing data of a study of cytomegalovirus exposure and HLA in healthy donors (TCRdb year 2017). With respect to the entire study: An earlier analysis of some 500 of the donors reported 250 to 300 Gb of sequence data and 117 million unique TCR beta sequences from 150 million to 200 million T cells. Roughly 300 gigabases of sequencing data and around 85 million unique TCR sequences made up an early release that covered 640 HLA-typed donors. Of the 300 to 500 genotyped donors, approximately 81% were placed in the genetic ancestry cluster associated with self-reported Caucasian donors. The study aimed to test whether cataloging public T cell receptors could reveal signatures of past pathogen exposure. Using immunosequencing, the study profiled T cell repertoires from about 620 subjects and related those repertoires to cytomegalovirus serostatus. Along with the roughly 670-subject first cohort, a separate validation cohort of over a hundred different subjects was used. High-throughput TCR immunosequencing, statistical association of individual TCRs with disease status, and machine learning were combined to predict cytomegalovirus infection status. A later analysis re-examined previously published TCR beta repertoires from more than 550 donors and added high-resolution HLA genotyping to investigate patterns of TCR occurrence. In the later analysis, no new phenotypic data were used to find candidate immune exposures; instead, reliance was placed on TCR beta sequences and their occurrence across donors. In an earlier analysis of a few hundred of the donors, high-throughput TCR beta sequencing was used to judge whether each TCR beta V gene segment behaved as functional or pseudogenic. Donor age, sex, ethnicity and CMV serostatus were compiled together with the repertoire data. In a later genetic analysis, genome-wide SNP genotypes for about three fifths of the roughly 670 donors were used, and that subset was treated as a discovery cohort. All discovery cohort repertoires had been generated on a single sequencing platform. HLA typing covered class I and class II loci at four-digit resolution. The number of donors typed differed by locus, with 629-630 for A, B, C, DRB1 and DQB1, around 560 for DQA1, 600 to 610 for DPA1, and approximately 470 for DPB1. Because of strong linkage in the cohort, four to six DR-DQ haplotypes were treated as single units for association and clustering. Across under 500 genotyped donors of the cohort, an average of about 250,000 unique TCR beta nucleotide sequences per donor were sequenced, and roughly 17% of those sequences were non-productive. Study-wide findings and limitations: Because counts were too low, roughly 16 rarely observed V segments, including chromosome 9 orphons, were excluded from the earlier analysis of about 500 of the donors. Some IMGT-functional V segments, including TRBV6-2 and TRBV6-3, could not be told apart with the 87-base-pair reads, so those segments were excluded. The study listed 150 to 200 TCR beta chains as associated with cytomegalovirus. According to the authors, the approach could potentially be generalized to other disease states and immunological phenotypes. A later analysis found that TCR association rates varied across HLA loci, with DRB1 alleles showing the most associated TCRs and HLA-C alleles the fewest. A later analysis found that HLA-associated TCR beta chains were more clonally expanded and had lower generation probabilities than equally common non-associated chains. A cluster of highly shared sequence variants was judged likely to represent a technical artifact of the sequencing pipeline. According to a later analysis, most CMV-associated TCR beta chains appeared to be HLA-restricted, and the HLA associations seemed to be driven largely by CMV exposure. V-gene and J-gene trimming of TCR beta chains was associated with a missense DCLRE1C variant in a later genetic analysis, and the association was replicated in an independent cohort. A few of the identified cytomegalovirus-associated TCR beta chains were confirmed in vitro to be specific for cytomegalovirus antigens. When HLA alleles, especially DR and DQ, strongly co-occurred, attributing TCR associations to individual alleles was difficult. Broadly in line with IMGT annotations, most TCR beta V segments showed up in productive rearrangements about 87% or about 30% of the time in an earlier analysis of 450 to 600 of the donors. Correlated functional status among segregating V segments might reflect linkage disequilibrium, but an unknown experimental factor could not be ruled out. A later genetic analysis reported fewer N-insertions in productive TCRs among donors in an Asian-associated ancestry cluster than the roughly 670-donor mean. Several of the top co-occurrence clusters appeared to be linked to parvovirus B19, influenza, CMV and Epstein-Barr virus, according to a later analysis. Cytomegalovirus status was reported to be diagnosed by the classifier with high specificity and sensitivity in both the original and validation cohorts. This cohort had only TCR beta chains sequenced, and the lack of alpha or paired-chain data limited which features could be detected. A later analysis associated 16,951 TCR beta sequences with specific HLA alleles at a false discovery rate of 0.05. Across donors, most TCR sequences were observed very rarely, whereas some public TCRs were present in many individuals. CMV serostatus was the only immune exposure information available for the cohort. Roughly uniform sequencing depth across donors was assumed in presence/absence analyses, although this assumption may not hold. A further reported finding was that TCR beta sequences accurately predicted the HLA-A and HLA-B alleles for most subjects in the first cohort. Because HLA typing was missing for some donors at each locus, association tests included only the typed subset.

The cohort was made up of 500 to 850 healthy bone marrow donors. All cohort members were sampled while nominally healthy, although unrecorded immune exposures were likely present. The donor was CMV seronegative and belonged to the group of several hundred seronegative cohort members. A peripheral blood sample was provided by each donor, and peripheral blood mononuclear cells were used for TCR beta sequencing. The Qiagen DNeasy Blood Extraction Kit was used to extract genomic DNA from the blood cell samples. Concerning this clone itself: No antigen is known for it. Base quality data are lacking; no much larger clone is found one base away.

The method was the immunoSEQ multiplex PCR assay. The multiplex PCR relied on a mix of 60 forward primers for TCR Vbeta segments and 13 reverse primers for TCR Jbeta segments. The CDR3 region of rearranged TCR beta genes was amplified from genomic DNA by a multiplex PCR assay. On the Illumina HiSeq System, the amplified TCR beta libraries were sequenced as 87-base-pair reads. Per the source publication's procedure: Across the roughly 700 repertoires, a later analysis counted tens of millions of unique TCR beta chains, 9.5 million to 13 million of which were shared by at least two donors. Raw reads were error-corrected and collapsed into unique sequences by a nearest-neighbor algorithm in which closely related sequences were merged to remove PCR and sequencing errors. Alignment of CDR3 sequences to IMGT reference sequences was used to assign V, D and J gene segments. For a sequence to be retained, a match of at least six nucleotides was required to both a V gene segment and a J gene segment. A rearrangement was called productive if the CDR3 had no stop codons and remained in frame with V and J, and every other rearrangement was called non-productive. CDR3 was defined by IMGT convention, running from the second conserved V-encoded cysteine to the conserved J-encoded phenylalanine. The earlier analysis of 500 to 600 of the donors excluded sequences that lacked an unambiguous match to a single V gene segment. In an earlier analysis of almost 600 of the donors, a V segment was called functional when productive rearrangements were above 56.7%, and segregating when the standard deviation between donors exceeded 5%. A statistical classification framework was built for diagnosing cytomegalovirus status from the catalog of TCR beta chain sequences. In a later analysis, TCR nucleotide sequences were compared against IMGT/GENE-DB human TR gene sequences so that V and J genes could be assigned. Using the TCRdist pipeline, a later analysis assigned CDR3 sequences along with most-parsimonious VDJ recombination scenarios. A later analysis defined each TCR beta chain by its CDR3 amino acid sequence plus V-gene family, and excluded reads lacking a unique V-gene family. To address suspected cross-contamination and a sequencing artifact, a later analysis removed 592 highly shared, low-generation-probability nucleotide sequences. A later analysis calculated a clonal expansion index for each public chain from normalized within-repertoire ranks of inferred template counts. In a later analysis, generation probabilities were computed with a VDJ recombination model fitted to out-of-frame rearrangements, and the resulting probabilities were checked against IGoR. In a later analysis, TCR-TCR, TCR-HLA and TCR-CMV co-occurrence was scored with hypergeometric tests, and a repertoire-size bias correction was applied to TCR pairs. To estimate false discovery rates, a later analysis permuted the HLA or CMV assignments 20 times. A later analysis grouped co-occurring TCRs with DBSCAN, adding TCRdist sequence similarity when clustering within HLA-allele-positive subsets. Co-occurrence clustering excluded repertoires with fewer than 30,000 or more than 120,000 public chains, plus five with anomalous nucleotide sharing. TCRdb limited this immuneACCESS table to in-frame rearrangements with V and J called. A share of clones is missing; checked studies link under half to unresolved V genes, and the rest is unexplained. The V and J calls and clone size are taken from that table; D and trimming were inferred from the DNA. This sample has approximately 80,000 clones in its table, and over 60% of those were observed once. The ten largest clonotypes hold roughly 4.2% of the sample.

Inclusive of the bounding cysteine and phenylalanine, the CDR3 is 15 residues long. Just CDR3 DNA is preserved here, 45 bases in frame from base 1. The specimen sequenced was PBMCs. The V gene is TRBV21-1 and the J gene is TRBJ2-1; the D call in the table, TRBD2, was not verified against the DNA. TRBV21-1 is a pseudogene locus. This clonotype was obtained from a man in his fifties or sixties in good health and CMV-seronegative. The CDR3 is CASSNGGLAPHEQFF. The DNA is TGTGCCAGCAGCAATGGGGGACTAGCACCCCATGAGCAGTTCTTC.